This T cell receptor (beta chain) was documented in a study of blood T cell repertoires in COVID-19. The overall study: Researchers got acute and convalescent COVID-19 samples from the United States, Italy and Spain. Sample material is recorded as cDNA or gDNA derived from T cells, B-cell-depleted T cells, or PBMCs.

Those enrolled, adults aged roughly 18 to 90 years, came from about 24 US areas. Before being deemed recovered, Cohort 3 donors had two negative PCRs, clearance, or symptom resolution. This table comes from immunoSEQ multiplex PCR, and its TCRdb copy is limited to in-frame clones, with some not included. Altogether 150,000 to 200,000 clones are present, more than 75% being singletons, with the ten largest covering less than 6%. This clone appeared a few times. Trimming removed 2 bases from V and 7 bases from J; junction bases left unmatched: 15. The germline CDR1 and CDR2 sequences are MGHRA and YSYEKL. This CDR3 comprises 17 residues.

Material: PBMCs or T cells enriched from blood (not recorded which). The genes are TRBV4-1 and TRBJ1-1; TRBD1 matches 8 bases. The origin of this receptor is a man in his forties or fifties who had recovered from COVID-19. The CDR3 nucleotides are TGCGCCAGCAGCCAATTTGGGACAGGCCTACAACTACATGAAGCTTTCTTT. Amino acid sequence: CASSQFGTGLQLHEAFF.